This entry is about one T cell receptor (beta chain). This clone was seen just once. Which antigen it targets is not known. Base qualities are not provided; no much larger clone lies one nucleotide away. TCRbeta CDR3 regions were amplified from genomic DNA using the immunoSEQ Assay, a bias-controlled multiplex PCR. The study's processing was this. Nucleated cell counts per sample were estimated from amplification of reference gene primers within the assay. To quantify the absolute abundance of each unique TCRbeta CDR3 rearrangement, sequence reads were collapsed and filtered. For each sample, productive Simpson clonality was calculated as the square root of Simpson's diversity index over productive rearrangements. As stored in TCRdb, this immuneACCESS dataset retains in-frame rearrangements with V and J assigned. A fraction of the clones does not appear; measured against another copy, unresolved V genes explain less than half of the discrepancy, and the remainder lacks a known reason. For V, J and clone size, that table is used; D and trimming come from the DNA. A total of 98,000 or so clones appear in this sample, over 80% of them only once. Approximately 15% of the sample comes from the top ten.

Collaborating institutions collected whole blood in K2EDTA tubes following their own protocols. For TCRbeta analysis, collaborators shipped samples as frozen whole blood, isolated PBMCs, or DNA extracted from either of those sample types. This entry belongs to a study of blood T cell repertoires in COVID-19 (TCRdb year 2020). Study-wide context: Collaborator samples came from the United States, Italy and Spain and covered acute and convalescent phases of COVID-19. The prospective study material was composed of cDNA or gDNA derived from T cells, B-cell-depleted T cells, or PBMCs. Deeply sampled blood TCRbeta repertoires from subjects exposed to, actively infected with, or recovered from COVID-19 were included in the dataset. The repertoires were released in a freely available public database meant as a resource for research on the immune response to SARS-CoV-2. The samples were drawn from the first 160 participants of the ongoing ImmuneRACE study and from 950 to 1,500 subjects provided by 6 global collaborators. A de-identified subject ID, COVID-19 status, age in years and sex were almost always included in the sample metadata. Where available, HLA class I and class II types were obtained from metadata supplied by the sample provider rather than from assay-based typing.

Results the study describes overall, beyond this receptor: Clinical and demographic metadata were provided uncurated, with the amount varying by source and participant.

The CDR3 measures 14 amino acids from cysteine to phenylalanine. CDR3 DNA only is kept here, 42 bases in frame from base 1. Per the germline V gene, MDHEN is the CDR1 and SYDVKM is the CDR2. For this chain, trimming is 3 bases at the V end and 2 bases at the J end, and the number of junction bases without a gene match is 2. The TCR comes from a man aged 50 to 59 with acute or convalescent COVID-19. This sequence uses TRBV28 and TRBJ2-7; 9 bases in the junction line up with TRBD2. Sample: peripheral blood. The CDR3 is CASSFAGGPYEQYF. The nucleotide sequence is TGTGCCAGCAGTTTCGCGGGAGGGCCCTACGAGCAGTACTTC. Full variable domain (CDR3 extended with the reference TRBV28 and TRBJ2-7 proteins): DVKVTQSSRYLVKRTGEKVFLECVQDMDHENMFWYRQDPGLGLRLIYFSYDVKMKEKGDIPEGYSVSREKKERFSLILESASTNQTSMYLCASSFAGGPYEQYFGPGTRLTVT.